This T cell receptor beta chain appears in the sequencing data of a study of blood T cell repertoires in COVID-19. Study details: The origin of the acute and convalescent COVID-19 samples was the United States, Italy and Spain. Nucleic acid was either cDNA or gDNA, and it came from T cells, B-cell-depleted T cells, or PBMCs.

This clone was recorded a few times. Original analysis: Quantification of nucleated cells was approximated via reference gene primer amplification. Profiled with immunoSEQ multiplex PCR; TCRdb holds only in-frame clones, not every one. Clonal size and the V and J genes are those of that table, whereas D and trimming came from the DNA. In the table there are about 220,000 clones, about 80% of which are singletons. V dropped 3 bases and J dropped 4; count of bases not matched to a gene: 1. From germline, CDR1 is SGDLS and CDR2 YYNGEE. The CDR3 sequence is 14 residues long. The sequence derives from a woman between 35 and 50 years old with active or convalescent COVID-19. The rearrangement links TRBV9 to TRBJ2-2; 9 nucleotides agree with TRBD2. The source material was peripheral blood. In nucleotides, the CDR3 is TGTGCCAGCAGCGCGGGACTAGCCACCGGGGAGCTGTTTTTT. Its protein is CASSAGLATGELFF.